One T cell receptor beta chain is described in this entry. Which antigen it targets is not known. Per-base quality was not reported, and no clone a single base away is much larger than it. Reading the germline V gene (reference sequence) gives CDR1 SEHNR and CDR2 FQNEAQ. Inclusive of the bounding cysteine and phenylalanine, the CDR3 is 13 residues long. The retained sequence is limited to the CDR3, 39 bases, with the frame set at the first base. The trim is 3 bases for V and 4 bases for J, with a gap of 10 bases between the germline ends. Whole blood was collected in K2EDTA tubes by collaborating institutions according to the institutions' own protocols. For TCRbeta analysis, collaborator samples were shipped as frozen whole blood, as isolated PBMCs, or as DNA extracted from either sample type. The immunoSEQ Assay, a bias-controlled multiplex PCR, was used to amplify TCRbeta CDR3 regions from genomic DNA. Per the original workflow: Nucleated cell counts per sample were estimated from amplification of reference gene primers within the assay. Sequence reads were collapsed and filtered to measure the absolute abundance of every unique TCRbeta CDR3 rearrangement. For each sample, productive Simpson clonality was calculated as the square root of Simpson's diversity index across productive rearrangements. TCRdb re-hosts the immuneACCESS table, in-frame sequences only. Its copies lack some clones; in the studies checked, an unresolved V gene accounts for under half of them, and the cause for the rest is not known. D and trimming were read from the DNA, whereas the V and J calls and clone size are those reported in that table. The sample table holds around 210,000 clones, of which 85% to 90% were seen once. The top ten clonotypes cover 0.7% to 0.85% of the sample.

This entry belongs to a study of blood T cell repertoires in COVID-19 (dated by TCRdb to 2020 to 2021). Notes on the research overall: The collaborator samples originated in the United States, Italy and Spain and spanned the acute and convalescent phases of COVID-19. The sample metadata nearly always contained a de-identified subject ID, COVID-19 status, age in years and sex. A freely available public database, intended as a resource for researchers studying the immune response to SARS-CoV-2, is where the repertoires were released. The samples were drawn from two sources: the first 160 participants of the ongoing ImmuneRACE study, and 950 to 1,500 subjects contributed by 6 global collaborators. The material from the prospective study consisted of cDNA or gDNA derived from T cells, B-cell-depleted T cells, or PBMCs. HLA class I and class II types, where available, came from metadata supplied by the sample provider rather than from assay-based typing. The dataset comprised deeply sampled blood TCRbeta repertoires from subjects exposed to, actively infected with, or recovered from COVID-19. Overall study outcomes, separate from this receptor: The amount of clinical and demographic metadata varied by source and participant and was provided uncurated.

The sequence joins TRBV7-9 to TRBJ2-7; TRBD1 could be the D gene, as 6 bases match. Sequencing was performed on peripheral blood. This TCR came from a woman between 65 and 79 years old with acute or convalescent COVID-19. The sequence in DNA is TGTGCCAGCAGCTTTTGGGGGCCGTACGAGCAGTACTTC. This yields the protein CASSFWGPYEQYF. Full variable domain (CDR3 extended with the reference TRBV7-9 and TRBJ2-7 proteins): DTGVSQNPRHKITKRGQNVTFRCDPISEHNRLYWYRQTLGQGPEFLTYFQNEAQLEKSRLLSDRFSAERPKGSFSTLEIQRTEQGDSAMYLCASSFWGPYEQYFGPGTRLTVT.